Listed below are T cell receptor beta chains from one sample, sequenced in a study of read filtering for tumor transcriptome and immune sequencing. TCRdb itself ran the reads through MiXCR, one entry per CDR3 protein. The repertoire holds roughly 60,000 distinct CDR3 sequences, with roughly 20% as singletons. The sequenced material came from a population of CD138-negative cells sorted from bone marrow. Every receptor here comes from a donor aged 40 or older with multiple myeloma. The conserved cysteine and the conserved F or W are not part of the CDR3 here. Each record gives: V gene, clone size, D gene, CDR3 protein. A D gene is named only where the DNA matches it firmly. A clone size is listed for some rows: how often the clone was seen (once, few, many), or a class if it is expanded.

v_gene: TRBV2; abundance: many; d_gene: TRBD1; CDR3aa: AADRGPEAF
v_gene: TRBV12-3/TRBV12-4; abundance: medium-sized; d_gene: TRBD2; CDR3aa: ASSLTSASGSRNEQF
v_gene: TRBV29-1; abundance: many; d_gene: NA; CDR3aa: SVEGGIGETQY
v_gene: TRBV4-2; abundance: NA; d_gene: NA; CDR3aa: ASSQATTGSNHGYT
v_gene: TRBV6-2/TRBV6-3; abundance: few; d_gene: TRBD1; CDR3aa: ASTDRGPLSPGNTIY
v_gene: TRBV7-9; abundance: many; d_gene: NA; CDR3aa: ASSFSVSAYEQY
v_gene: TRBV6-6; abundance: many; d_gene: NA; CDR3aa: ASSYERGVERSSGANVLT
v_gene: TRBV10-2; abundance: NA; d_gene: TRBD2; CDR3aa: ASQVGGLAGITDTQY
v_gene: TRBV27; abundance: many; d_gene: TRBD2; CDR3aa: ASSPRLAGVSEQY
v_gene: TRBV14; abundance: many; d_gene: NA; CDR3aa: ASSQGSRLNTEAF
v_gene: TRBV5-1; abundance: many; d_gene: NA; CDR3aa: ASSTGESEQY
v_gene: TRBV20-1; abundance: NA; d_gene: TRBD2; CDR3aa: SARVRTSWAGEQF
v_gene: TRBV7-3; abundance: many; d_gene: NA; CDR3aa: ASSFTGNTEAF
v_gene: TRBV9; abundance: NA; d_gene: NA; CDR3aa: SSSMAWNPEQF
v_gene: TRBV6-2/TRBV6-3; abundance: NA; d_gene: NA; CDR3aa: ASIPDYEQY
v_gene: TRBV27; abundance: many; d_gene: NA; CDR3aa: ASSFKGQGANYGYT
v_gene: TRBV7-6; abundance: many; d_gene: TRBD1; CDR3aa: ASSLAAGGSDTEAF
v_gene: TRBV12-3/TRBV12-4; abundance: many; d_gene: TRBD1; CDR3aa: ASSYRGQADTQY
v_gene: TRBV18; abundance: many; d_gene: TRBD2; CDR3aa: ASSPTGGLGAWEQY
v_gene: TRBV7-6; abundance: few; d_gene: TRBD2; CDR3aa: ASSNSGPANTGELF
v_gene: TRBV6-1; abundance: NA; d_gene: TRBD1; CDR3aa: ASSEAGTGQFHTDTQY
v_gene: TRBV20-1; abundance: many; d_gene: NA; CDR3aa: SATRGSGQSTDTQY
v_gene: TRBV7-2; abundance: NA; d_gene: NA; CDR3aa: ASNLPSMAYTQY
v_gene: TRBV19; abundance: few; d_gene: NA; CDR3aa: ASSIGTEKLF
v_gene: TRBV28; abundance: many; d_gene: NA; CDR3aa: ASTQDSGDSLTHTQY
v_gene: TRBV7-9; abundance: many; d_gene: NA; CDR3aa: AGSRQQETQY
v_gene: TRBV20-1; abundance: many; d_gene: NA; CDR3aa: SASGMAEQF
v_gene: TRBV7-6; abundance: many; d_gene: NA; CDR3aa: ASSLYGGAGLSPLH
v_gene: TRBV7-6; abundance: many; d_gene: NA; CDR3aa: ASSLALDAGNTEAF
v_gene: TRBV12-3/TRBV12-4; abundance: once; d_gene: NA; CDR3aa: ASSSVEGGKVEQY
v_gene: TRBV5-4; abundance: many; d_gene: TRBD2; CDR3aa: ASSSERGVTDTQY
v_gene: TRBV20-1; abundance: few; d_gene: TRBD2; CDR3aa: SARRGASGRLEETQY
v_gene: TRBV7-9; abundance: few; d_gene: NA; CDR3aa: ASSESDPKNIQY
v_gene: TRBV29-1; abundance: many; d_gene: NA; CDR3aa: SVAAGFGADTQY
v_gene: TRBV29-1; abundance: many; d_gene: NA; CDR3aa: SVVSGSYNEQF
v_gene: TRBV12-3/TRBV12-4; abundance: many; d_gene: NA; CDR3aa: ASSLSGRGSTPY
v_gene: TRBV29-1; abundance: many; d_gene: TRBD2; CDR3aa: SAATSGVYNEQF
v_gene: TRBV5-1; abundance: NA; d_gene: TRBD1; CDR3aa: ASSWGQGATNEKLF
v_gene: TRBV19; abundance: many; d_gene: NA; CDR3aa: ASSISFSNEQF
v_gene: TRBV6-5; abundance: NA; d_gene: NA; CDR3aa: ASSRQGPGNTIY
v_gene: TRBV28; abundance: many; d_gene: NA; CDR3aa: ASLGLGTEAF
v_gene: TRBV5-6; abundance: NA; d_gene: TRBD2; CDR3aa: ASSTSGGFYNEQF
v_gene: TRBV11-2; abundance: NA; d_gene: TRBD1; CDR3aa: ASSDDRDGYEQY
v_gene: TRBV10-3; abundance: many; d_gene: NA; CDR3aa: AISDPGDGANVLT
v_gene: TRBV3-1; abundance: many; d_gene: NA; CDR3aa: ASSPSGDFTDTQY